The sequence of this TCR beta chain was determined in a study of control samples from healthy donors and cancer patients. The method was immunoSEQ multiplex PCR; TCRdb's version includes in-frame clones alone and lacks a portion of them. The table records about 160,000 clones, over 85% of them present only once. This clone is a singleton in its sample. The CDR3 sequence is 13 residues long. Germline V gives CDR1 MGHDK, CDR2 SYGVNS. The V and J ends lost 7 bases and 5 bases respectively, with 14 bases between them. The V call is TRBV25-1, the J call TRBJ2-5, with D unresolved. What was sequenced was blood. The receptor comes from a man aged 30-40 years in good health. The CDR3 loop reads CASTSAGSETQYF. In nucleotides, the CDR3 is TGTGCCAGCACCTCAGCCGGCTCGGAGACCCAGTACTTC.